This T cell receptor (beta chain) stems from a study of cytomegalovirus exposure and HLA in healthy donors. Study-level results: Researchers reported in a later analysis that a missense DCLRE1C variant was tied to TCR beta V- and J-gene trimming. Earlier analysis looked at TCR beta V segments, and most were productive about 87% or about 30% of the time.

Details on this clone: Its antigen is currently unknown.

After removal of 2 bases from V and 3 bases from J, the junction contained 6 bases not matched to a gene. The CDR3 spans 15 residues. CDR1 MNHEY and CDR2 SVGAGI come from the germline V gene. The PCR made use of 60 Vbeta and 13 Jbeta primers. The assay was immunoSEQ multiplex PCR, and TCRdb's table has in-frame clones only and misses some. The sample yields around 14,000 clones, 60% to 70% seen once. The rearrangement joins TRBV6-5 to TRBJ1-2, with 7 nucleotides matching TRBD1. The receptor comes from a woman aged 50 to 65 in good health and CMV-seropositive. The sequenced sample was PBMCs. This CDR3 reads CASSYRTGYYYGYTF. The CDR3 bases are TGTGCCAGCAGTTACCGGACAGGTTACTACTATGGCTACACCTTC.